Shown below are 14 T cell receptor beta chains from a single sample sequenced in a study of CD8 T cells in Susac syndrome. Random hexamers served to reverse transcribe roughly 0.45 to 1 ug RNA. TCRdb used MiXCR to reprocess the immunoSEQ multiplex PCR reads, holding one entry per CDR3 protein. The top ten hold more than 0.095% of the sample, which has some 160,000 distinct CDR3 sequences, around 94% seen once. Specimen: CD4+ T cells from PBMCs. The receptors come from a human donor with Susac syndrome.

This chain links TRBV12-3 or TRBV12-4 with TRBJ2-6; perhaps TRBD1 as D (5 bases). This CDR3 spans 15 amino acids. V lost 5 bases, J lost 2 bases, and 10 bases lay in between. CDR3 amino acids: CASSHTGAGANVLTF. The CDR3 coding sequence is TGTGCCAGCAGTCACACAGGTGCTGGGGCCAACGTCCTGACTTTC.

The rearrangement joins TRBV2 to TRBJ2-5; D gene unclear. The CDR3 runs 11 residues. The germline gives CDR1 SNHLY, CDR2 FYNNEI. V lost 4 bases to trimming and J lost 5 bases, with 5 bases between them. The CDR3 nucleotides are TGTGCCAGCAGTGTTCGGGAGACCCAGTACTTC. It is translated as CASSVRETQYF.

The chain combines TRBV7-6 with TRBJ2-5, with 8 bases aligning to TRBD2. Unmatched junction bases numbered 9, after V lost 4 bases and J lost 5 bases. The germline CDR1 and CDR2 sequences are SGHVS and FNYEAQ. The CDR3 sequence is 15 residues long. CDR3: CASSSPRGGLETQYF. The CDR3 region has the DNA TGTGCCAGCAGCTCTCCTCGGGGGGGCCTGGAGACCCAGTACTTC.

V usage is TRBV7-9 and J usage is TRBJ1-1, with a weak D call TRBD1 (5 bases). This CDR3 has 13 residues. The ends were cut back, 5 bases at V and 2 bases at J, with 9 bases in the middle. Germline V CDR1 and CDR2: SEHNR, FQNEAQ (reference sequence). The CDR3 here is CASSRDFNTEAFF. As DNA, the CDR3 is TGTGCCAGCAGCAGGGACTTCAACACTGAAGCTTTCTTT. Together with reference TRBV7-9 and TRBJ1-1, the CDR3 gives the full variable domain: DTGVSQNPRHKITKRGQNVTFRCDPISEHNRLYWYRQTLGQGPEFLTYFQNEAQLEKSRLLSDRFSAERPKGSFSTLEIQRTEQGDSAMYLCASSRDFNTEAFFGQGTRLTVV.

The V call is TRBV5-1, the J call TRBJ1-2; D unclear. V lost 3 bases and J lost 0, with 12 bases in between. The CDR3 has 15 residues. CDR1 is SGHRS, CDR2 YFSETQ, per germline. For the CDR3, the DNA is TGCGCCAGCAGCTCCTACGGAGAAGCTAACTATGGCTACACCTTC. Protein product: CASSSYGEANYGYTF.

V gene TRBV7-3 combines with J gene TRBJ2-3, with a tentative D call TRBD1 (5 bases). The CDR3 contains 14 residues. Trimming removed 5 bases from V and 4 bases from J, with 13 bases in between. Germline lookup yields CDR1 SGHTA and CDR2 FQGTGA. The CDR3 loop reads CASSALGPSDTQYF. The DNA of the CDR3 is TGTGCCAGCAGCGCCCTGGGGCCATCAGATACGCAGTATTTT.

The genes are TRBV4-2 and TRBJ2-5; no firm D call. V lost 0 bases and J lost 5, with 10 bases in between. The CDR3 loop spans 14 amino acids. Germline values: CDR1 LGHNA, CDR2 YNFKEQ. This CDR3 is CASSQDRSWETQYF. The CDR3, as DNA: TGTGCCAGCAGCCAAGATAGATCGTGGGAGACCCAGTACTTC.

This chain connects TRBV12-3 or TRBV12-4 to TRBJ2-1, with 7 positions matching TRBD2. CDR3 length: 12 residues. Trimming took 5 bases from V and 9 from J; bases not matched to a gene: 4. Here the CDR3 DNA reads TGTGCCAGCAGTCAACGGGGGGTTGAGCAGTTCTTC. This encodes CASSQRGVEQFF.

The CDR3, as DNA: TGTGCCAGCACCAGGACAGGCGCAAAAGCTTTCTTT. It specifies CASTRTGAKAFF. The V gene is TRBV7-2, the J gene TRBJ1-1; 7 nucleotides align to TRBD1. Germline values: CDR1 SGHTA, CDR2 FQGNSA. V gave up 7 bases and J gave up 9 bases; unmatched junction bases: 8. This CDR3 has 12 residues.

V gene TRBV5-6 combines with J gene TRBJ2-3, with 12 bases matching TRBD2. Germline lookup yields CDR1 SGHDT and CDR2 YYEEEE. This CDR3 contains 17 residues. V was clipped by 4 bases and J by 4 bases; unmatched bases: 10. CDR3 sequence reads: CASSRRTSGVNPDTQYF. CDR3 nucleotide sequence: TGTGCCAGCAGCCGAAGGACTAGCGGGGTTAACCCAGATACGCAGTATTTT.

The DNA of the CDR3 is TGTGCCAGTAGCTCAGCGGGGACCCAGTACTTC. Translating gives CASSSAGTQYF. This sequence joins TRBV19 and TRBJ2-5; D may be TRBD2 (6 bases). Germline V gene lookup returns CDR1 LNHDA and CDR2 SQIVND (reference sequence). With 6 bases removed from V and 7 bases from J, the gap between germline ends came to 9 bases. This CDR3 comprises 11 residues.

The J gene is TRBJ1-2, the V gene TRBV5-1; D gene uncertain. Germline V gene data show CDR1 as SGHRS and CDR2 as YFSETQ. The CDR3 loop spans 13 amino acids. Trimming took off 0 bases at V and 9 bases at J, with 12 bases between the two ends. CDR3 in amino acids: CASSLADERSYTF. In nucleotides, the CDR3 is TGCGCCAGCAGCTTGGCGGACGAAAGAAGCTACACCTTC.

The chain combines TRBV19 with TRBJ1-5; D not resolved. This CDR3 is 13 amino acids long. Trimming stripped 7 bases from V and 4 bases from J, with 11 bases between. Looked up from germline, CDR1 is LNHDA and CDR2 is SQIVND (reference sequence). CDR3 residues: CASTQRANQPQHF. The DNA of the CDR3 is TGTGCCAGTACCCAGAGAGCTAATCAGCCCCAGCATTTT.

This clonotype was detected only once. The chain uses TRBV2 and TRBJ1-2; perhaps TRBD1 as D (5 bases). The CDR3 extends over 14 amino acids. Germline V CDR1 and CDR2: SNHLY, FYNNEI. V dropped 3 bases and J dropped 3 bases, with 11 bases sitting between them. The DNA of the CDR3 is TGTGCCAGCAGTGATAGAGGGGTGGACTATGGCTACACCTTC. This codes for CASSDRGVDYGYTF. Full variable domain (remainder filled in from reference TRBV2 and TRBJ1-2): EPEVTQTPSHQVTQMGQEVILRCVPISNHLYFYWYRQILGQKVEFLVSFYNNEISEKSEIFDDQFSVERPDGSNFTLKIRSTKLEDSAMYFCASSDRGVDYGYTFGSGTRLTVV.